One sample yielded the 22 T cell receptor beta chains listed below, sequenced in a study of Graves' ophthalmopathy and Graves' hyperthyroidism (dated by TCRdb to 2017 to 2018). The sample was run on an Illumina HiSeq 2000. For repertoire sequencing, TCR beta CDR3 regions were amplified from RNA transcripts. The first round was an RT-PCR using HTBI primers with the Qiagen OneStep RT-PCR kit, and this first round was followed by a second-round multiplex PCR, then size selection and purification. TCRdb passed the public sequencing reads through fastp at Q25 and MiXCR, retaining productive beta sequences. Every CDR3 protein is listed once, alongside the most common genes and DNA of its rows. The sample profile shows hundreds of thousands of distinct CDR3 sequences; roughly 39% of them were found once. The ten biggest clones cover under 3.5% of the sample. Sequences were obtained from peripheral blood. Receptors originate from an adult man with Graves' ophthalmopathy.

The rearrangement joins TRBV11-1 to TRBJ1-1; D is undetermined. This CDR3 is built from 15 residues. V shed 5 bases and J shed 3 bases, with 16 bases lying between them. Germline V gene lookup returns CDR1 SGHAT and CDR2 FQDESV (reference sequence). DNA for the CDR3: TGTGCCAGCAGCCCGAGGACCGTTTGGGACACTGAAGCTTTCTTT. Its translation: CASSPRTVWDTEAFF.

This clonotype was seen repeatedly, ten times or more. One end of the junction is discordant with germline, which a read error may explain. The genes are TRBV7-7 and TRBJ2-7; D might be TRBD1 (6 bases). Germline lookup yields CDR1 SSHAT and CDR2 FNYEAQ (reference sequence). This CDR3 contains 14 residues. CDR3 sequence reads: CASSLRDTSYEQYF. The DNA of the CDR3 is TGTGCTAGCAGCCTTCGGGACACCTCCTACGAGCAGTACTTC. The whole variable domain, remainder taken from reference TRBV7-7 and TRBJ2-7, is GAGVSQSPRYKVTKRGQDVTLRCDPISSHATLYWYQQALGQGPEFLTYFNYEAQPDKSGLPSDRFSAERPEGSISTLTIQRTEQRDSAMYRCASSLRDTSYEQYFGPGTRLTVT.

This clonotype was recorded many times. The chain links TRBV10-2 to TRBJ1-2, with a tentative D call TRBD1 (6 bases). This CDR3 has 16 amino acids. V lost 4 bases and J 4 bases, leaving 19 bases between the germline ends. In germline, CDR1 is WSHSY, CDR2 SAAADI. The CDR3 sequence is CASSATLQQGSYGYTF. The CDR3 DNA sequence: TGCGCCAGCAGTGCGACACTACAACAGGGAAGCTATGGCTACACCTTC.

As for this clonotype: A much larger clone differs by one base, so this may be a read error. The genes are TRBV20-1 and TRBJ1-2; tentative D call: TRBD1 (5 bases). Trimming removed 4 bases at V and 0 bases at J, with 15 bases between. The CDR3 runs to 15 residues. The germline CDR1 and CDR2 sequences are DFQATT and SNEGSKA (reference sequence). CDR3 coding DNA: TGCAGTGCTATAGAATTGGGGGGATCTAACTATGGCTACACCTTC. This sequence encodes CSAIELGGSNYGYTF.

The sample holds a few counts of this clonotype. The chain carries TRBV11-2 and TRBJ2-5; D perhaps matches TRBD1 (6 bases). V was trimmed by 5 bases and J by 4 bases, leaving 11 bases between them. Germline V gene sequence: CDR1 SGHAT, CDR2 FQNNGV. The CDR3 sequence is 13 residues long. Here the CDR3 reads CASSPGTIETQYF. CDR3 bases: TGTGCCAGCAGCCCAGGGACAATAGAGACCCAGTACTTC.

This clonotype was observed many times. The rearrangement joins TRBV11-1 to TRBJ2-1; TRBD1 might be the D (5 bases). V shed 1 base and J shed 12 bases, with 16 bases lying between them. The germline CDR1 and CDR2 sequences are SGHAT and FQDESV (reference sequence). The CDR3 length is 14 residues. In DNA form, the CDR3 reads TGTGCCAGCAGCTTAGTTGACAGATCAACTCTGCAGTTCTTC. It is translated as CASSLVDRSTLQFF.

This clonotype was picked up a small number of times. The chain carries TRBV19 and TRBJ2-7, with TRBD1 matching 9 bases. Germline lookup yields CDR1 LNHDA and CDR2 SQIVND (reference sequence). The trim removed 3 bases at V and 2 bases at J, leaving 8 bases unmatched. The CDR3 totals 16 residues. The CDR3 loop is CASSIVRGTGTYEQYF. CDR3 coding DNA: TGTGCCAGTAGTATTGTGAGGGGGACAGGGACCTACGAGCAGTACTTC.

With respect to this clonotype: Since a much larger clone is just one base distant, this may be a read error. The chain links TRBV5-1 to TRBJ1-1; D ambiguous. Germline V gives CDR1 SGHRS, CDR2 YFSETQ. V was cut by 4 bases and J by 3 bases, with 7 bases left in between. The CDR3 spans 12 residues. The CDR3 DNA reads as TGCGCCAGCAGCGATGGGGACACTGAAGCTTTCTTT. Translated: CASSDGDTEAFF.

The rearrangement links TRBV6-6 to TRBJ1-1; D is undetermined. Trimming stripped 0 bases from V and 6 bases from J, with 8 bases between. CDR1 MNHNY and CDR2 SVGAGI come from the germline V gene (reference sequence). CDR3 length: 13 amino acids. Here the CDR3 DNA reads TGTGCCAGCAGTTACTCGGTCGGTCCTGAAGCTTTCTTT. It translates to CASSYSVGPEAFF.

This clonotype was found many times. The CDR3 sequence: CATGIGQGARETQYF. In nucleotides, the CDR3 is TGTGCCACCGGGATCGGACAGGGGGCGAGGGAGACCCAGTACTTC. The chain links TRBV19 to TRBJ2-5, with TRBD1 identical over 11 bases. V lost 10 bases, J lost 5 bases, and 12 bases stayed unmatched. From germline, CDR1 is LNHDA and CDR2 SQIVND (reference sequence). This CDR3 has 15 amino acids.

On this clonotype: A much larger clonotype is one base distant, so this may be a read error. V usage is TRBV10-3 and J usage is TRBJ2-7; D remains unclear. Germline CDR1 is ENHRY and CDR2 is SYGVKD. The CDR3 is 15 amino acids. Here the CDR3 reads CASSYEDATTYEQYF. CDR3 sequence (DNA): TGTGCCAGCAGTTACGAGGACGCCACAACCTACGAGCAGTACTTC.

The V call is TRBV7-9, the J call TRBJ2-2; either TRBD1 or TRBD2 may supply D (5 bases each). Germline values: CDR1 SEHNR, CDR2 FQNEAQ (reference sequence). CDR3 length: 13 amino acids. Trimming pared 2 bases from V and 12 bases from J, leaving 13 bases between. The CDR3: CASSLRGTHQLFF. The CDR3 DNA reads TGTGCCAGCAGCTTACGAGGGACCCACCAGCTGTTTTTT.

The chain combines TRBV6-5 with TRBJ2-3; D is tentatively TRBD1 or TRBD2 (5 bases each). This CDR3 comprises 15 residues. CDR1 is MNHEY, CDR2 SVGAGI, per germline. V lost 6 bases, J lost 3 bases, and 16 bases lay in between. The CDR3 is CASRSSGGVTDTQYF. In DNA, the CDR3 is TGTGCCAGCAGGTCTTCTGGGGGTGTGACAGATACGCAGTATTTT.

This clonotype was observed at least ten times. The rearrangement joins TRBV7-9 to TRBJ1-4; 8 bases line up with TRBD1. The CDR3 contains 14 residues. V lost 5 bases to trimming and J lost 8 bases; unmatched junction nucleotides: 7. Germline V gene lookup returns CDR1 SEHNR and CDR2 FQNEAQ (reference sequence). The chain's CDR3 is CASSLGQGEEKLFF. The CDR3 coding sequence is TGTGCCAGCAGCCTAGGACAGGGCGAAGAAAAACTGTTTTTT.

Notes on this clonotype: A junction boundary mismatches the germline segment, possibly from a read error. The chain couples TRBV5-1 to TRBJ1-1; D call uncertain. CDR1 SGHRS and CDR2 YFSETQ come from the germline V gene. The CDR3 has 13 residues. The CDR3 spells CASSLAVGTGAFF. The CDR3, as DNA: TGCGCCAGCAGCTTGGCGGTTGGCACTGGAGCTTTCTTT.

Concerning this clonotype itself: At one end the junction does not follow the germline gene, possibly because of a read error. This rearrangement joins TRBV5-5 to TRBJ1-1; weak D call: TRBD1 (6 bases). The CDR3 length is 13 residues. The germline CDR1 and CDR2 sequences are SGHKS and YYEKEE (reference sequence). DNA for the CDR3: TGCGCCAGCAGCCCAATCGGACAGTTTGAAGCTTTCTTT. Residues: CASSPIGQFEAFF.

This clonotype was recorded at least ten times. The CDR3 DNA reads TGTGCCAGCAGCCAAGGGTTAGCGGGAGACTTAAAGAGGTACGAGCAGTACTTC. Encoded protein: CASSQGLAGDLKRYEQYF. V and J are TRBV14 and TRBJ2-7, with TRBD2 matching over 9 bases. The V gene's germline CDR1 is SGHDN and CDR2 FVKESK. J lost 4 bases, V lost 1 base, and 14 bases had no gene match. The CDR3 has 18 amino acids.

The chain has TRBV13 and TRBJ1-2, with 8 nucleotides matching TRBD1. V shed 6 bases, J shed 6 bases, and the junction held 9 bases outside the gene matches. The CDR3 totals 14 residues. The germline gives CDR1 PRHDT, CDR2 FYEKMQ (reference sequence). The CDR3 protein is CASSPDRAVDGYTF. The CDR3, as DNA: TGTGCCAGCAGTCCGGACAGGGCAGTAGATGGCTACACCTTC.

This clonotype was detected a few times. V gene TRBV6-5 combines with J gene TRBJ1-2; D is unclear. Trimming removed 0 bases from V and 4 bases from J, with 12 bases in between. This CDR3 is 15 amino acids long. CDR1 and CDR2 from the germline V gene are MNHEY and SVGAGI. The CDR3 region is CASSYSLTAGYGYTF. The CDR3 DNA reads as TGTGCCAGCAGTTACTCTTTGACGGCGGGCTATGGCTACACCTTC.

This clonotype was seen at least ten times. The V and J genes are TRBV7-6 and TRBJ2-7; 7 bases are a match to TRBD2. Germline V gene lookup returns CDR1 SGHVS and CDR2 FNYEAQ. The trim removed 4 bases at V and 6 bases at J, leaving 18 bases unmatched. This CDR3 spans 17 amino acids. The CDR3 reads CASSSGTSSRELAEQYF. DNA of the CDR3: TGTGCCAGCAGCTCGGGGACCTCCTCGCGGGAGCTCGCCGAGCAGTACTTC.

Notes on this clonotype: One end of the junction fails to match germline, which may point to a read error. V and J are TRBV10-3 and TRBJ1-5; TRBD1 aligns across 8 bases. The CDR3 consists of 16 residues. The germline V gene encodes CDR1 ENHRY and CDR2 SYGVKD. The CDR3 sequence: CASSSSRQGWTQPQHF. In DNA, the CDR3 is TGTGCCAGCAGTTCGAGCCGACAGGGGTGGACTCAGCCCCAGCATTTT.

This clonotype was seen ten or more times. The rearrangement links TRBV12-3 or TRBV12-4 to TRBJ1-5; D might be TRBD1 (5 bases). The CDR3 has 14 amino acids. Deletions cut 5 bases from V and 7 bases from J, with 15 bases between. CDR3 region: CASSKSNWGQPQHF. The CDR3 DNA sequence: TGTGCCAGCAGTAAAAGCAACTGGGGCCAGCCCCAGCATTTT.